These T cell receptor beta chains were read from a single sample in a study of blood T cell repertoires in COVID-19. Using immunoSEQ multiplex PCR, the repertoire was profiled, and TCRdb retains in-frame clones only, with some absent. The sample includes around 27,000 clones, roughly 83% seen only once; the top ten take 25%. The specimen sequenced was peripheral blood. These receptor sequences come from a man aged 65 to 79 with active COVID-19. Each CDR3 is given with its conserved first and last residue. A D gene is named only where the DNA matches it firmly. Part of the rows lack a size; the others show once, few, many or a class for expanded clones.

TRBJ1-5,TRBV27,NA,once,CASSLLEGGSNQPQHF,TGTGCCAGCAGTTTATTAGAGGGAGGGAGCAATCAGCCCCAGCATTTT
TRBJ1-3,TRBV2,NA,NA,CASSEQGSGNTIYF,TGTGCCAGCAGTGAACAGGGGAGTGGAAACACCATATATTTT
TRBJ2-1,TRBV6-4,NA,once,CATAIQPGVYNEQFF,TGTGCCACCGCAATCCAGCCTGGAGTGTACAATGAGCAGTTCTTC
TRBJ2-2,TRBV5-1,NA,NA,CASSRQANTGELFF,TGCGCCAGCAGCCGACAGGCGAACACCGGGGAGCTGTTTTTT
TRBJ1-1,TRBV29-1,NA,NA,CGVVRERTEAFF,TGCGGGGTGGTACGGGAGCGAACTGAAGCTTTCTTT
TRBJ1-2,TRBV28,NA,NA,CASSPIRSIRDYGYTF,TGTGCCAGCAGCCCCATTCGCTCCATTCGGGACTATGGCTACACCTTC
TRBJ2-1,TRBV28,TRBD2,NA,CASSPRLAGTNNEQFF,TGTGCCAGCAGTCCCCGACTAGCGGGGACAAACAATGAGCAGTTCTTC
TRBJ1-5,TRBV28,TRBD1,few,CASSPDRGRNQPQHF,TGTGCCAGCAGTCCCGACAGGGGGCGAAATCAGCCCCAGCATTTT
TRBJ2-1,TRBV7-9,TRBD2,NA,CASSLPGGRYNEQFF,TGTGCCAGCAGCTTACCGGGAGGACGGTACAATGAGCAGTTCTTC
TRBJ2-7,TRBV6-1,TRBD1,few,CASSDHWGQNSGDEQYF,TGTGCCAGCAGTGACCATTGGGGACAGAATAGTGGAGACGAGCAGTACTTC
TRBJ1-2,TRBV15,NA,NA,CATSRDRAYGYTF,TGTGCCACCAGCAGAGACAGGGCCTATGGCTACACCTTC
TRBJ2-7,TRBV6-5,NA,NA,CASSTTGSSYEQYF,TGTGCCAGCAGTACCACAGGGAGCTCCTACGAGCAGTACTTC
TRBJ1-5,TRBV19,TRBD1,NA,CASTMKIQQGGQPQHF,TGTGCCAGTACCATGAAAATTCAACAGGGGGGTCAGCCCCAGCATTTT
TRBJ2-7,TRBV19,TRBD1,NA,CASSWDSGVGEQYF,TGTGCCAGTAGTTGGGACAGTGGAGTTGGGGAGCAGTACTTC